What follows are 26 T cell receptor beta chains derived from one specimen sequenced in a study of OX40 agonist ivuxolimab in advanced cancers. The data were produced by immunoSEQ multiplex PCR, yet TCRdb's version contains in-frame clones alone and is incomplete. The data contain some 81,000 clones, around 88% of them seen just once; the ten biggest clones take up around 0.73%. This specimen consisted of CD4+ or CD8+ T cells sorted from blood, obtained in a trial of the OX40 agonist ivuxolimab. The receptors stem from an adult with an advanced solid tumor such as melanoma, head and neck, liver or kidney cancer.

The CDR3 region is CASSLGQGGGNEQFF. Written as DNA, the CDR3 is TGTGCCAGCAGCCTAGGACAGGGGGGCGGTAATGAGCAGTTCTTC. The V and J genes are TRBV7-6 and TRBJ2-1; 10 bases are a match to TRBD1. Trimming cost V 5 bases and J 7 bases; bases outside gene matches: 8. This CDR3 has 15 residues. In germline, CDR1 is SGHVS, CDR2 FNYEAQ.

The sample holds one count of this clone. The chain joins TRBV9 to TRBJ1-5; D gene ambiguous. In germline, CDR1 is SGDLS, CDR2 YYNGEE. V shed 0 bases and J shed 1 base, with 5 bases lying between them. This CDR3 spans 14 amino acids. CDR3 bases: TGTGCCAGCAGCGTAGGGGGAAGCAATCAGCCCCAGCATTTT. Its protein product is CASSVGGSNQPQHF.

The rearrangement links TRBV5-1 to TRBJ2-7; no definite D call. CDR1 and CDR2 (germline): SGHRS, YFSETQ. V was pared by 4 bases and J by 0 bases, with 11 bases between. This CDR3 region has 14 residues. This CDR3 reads CASSPQPSSYEQYF. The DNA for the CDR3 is TGCGCCAGCAGCCCGCAACCGAGCTCCTACGAGCAGTACTTC.

The CDR3 DNA reads TGTGCCAGCAGCTTATCCGCGGGGGAATACAATGAGCAGTTCTTC. This encodes CASSLSAGEYNEQFF. The chain carries TRBV11-2 and TRBJ2-1, with 7 bases identical to TRBD2. With V trimmed by 2 bases and J by 4 bases, 5 bases remained unmatched. Germline CDR1 SGHAT, CDR2 FQNNGV. The CDR3 covers 15 residues.

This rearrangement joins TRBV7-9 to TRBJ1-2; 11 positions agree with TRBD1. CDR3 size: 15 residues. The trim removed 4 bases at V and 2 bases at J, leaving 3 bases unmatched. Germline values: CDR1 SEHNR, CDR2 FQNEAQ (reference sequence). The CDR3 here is CASSSRDRGNYGYTF. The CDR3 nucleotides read TGTGCCAGCAGCTCCCGGGACAGGGGGAACTATGGCTACACCTTC.

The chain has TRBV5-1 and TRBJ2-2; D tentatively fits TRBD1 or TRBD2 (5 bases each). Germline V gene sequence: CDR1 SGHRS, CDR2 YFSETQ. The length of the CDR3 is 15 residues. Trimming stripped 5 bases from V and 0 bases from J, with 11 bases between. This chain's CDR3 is CASREGPSNTGELFF. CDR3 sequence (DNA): TGCGCCAGCAGAGAGGGGCCGTCGAACACCGGGGAGCTGTTTTTT.

DNA of the CDR3: TGCGCCAGCAGCCTCCGGCCGGGCCAAATGAACACTGAAGCTTTCTTT. Protein product: CASSLRPGQMNTEAFF. The chain links TRBV5-1 to TRBJ1-1, with D unresolved. CDR1 and CDR2 from the germline V gene are SGHRS and YFSETQ. CDR3 length equals 16 residues. V lost 4 bases to trimming and J lost 0 bases, with 16 bases between them. The full variable domain, in which reference TRBV5-1 and TRBJ1-1 provide the parts outside the CDR3, is KAGVTQTPRYLIKTRGQQVTLSCSPISGHRSVSWYQQTPGQGLQFLFEYFSETQRNKGNFPGRFSGRQFSNSRSEMNVSTLELGDSALYLCASSLRPGQMNTEAFFGQGTRLTVV.

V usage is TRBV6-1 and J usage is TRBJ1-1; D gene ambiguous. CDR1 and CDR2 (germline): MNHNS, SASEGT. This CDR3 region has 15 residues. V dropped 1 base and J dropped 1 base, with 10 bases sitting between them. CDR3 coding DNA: TGTGCCAGCAGTGAAGTAATAGGGAGGAACACTGAAGCTTTCTTT. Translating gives CASSEVIGRNTEAFF.

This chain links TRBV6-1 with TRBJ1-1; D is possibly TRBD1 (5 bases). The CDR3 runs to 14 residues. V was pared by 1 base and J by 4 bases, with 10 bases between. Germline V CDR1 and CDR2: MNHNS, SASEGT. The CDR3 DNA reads TGTGCCAGCAGTGAAGACCGGGACCCCACTGAAGCTTTCTTT. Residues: CASSEDRDPTEAFF.

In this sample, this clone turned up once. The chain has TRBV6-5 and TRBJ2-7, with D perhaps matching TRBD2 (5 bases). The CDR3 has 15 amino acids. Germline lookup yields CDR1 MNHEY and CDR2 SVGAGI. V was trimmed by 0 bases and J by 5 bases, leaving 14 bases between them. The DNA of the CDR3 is TGTGCCAGCAGTTACTCGAGGAGGTACCGGGACGAGCAGTACTTC. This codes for CASSYSRRYRDEQYF.

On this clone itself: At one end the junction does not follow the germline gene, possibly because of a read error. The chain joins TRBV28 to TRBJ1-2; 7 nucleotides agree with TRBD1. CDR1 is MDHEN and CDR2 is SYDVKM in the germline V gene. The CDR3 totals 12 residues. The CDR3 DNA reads TGTGCCAGCAGTCGTGCCGGGACAGAGTCCTACTTC. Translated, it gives CASSRAGTESYF.

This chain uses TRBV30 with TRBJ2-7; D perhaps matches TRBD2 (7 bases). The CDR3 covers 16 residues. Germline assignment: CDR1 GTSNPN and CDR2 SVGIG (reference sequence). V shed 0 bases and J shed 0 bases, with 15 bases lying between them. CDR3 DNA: TGTGCCTGGAGTGTAGGGGGGGGAGGACGCTCCTACGAGCAGTACTTC. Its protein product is CAWSVGGGGRSYEQYF.

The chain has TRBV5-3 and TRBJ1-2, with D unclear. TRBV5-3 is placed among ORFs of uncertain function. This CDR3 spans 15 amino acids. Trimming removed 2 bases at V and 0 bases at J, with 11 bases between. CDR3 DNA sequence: TGTGCCAGAAGCTTCGAAGCACCCGCTAACTATGGCTACACCTTC. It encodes CARSFEAPANYGYTF.

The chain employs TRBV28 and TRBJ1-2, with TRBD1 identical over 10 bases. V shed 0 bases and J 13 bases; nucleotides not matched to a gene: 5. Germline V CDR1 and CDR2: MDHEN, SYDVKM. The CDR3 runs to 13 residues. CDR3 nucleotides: TGTGCCAGCAGTTTATGGACAGGGGGCGAGTCCACCTTC. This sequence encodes CASSLWTGGESTF.

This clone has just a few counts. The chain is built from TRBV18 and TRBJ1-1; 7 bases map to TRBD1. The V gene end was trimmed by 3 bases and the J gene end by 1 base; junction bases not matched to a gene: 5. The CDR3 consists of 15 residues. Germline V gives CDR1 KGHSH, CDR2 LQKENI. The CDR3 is CASSPPGGWNTEAFF. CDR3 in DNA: TGTGCCAGCTCACCGCCAGGGGGTTGGAACACTGAAGCTTTCTTT.

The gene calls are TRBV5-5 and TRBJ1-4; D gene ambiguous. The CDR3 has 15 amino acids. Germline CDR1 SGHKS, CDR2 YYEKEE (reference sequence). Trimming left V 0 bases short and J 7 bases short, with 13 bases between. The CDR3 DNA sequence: TGTGCCAGCAGCTTGGGGAGTCCAGGAGGTGAAAAACTGTTTTTT. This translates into CASSLGSPGGEKLFF.

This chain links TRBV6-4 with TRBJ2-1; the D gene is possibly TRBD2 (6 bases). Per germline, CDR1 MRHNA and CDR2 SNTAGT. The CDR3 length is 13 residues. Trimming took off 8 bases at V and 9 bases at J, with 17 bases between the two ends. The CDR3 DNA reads TGTGCCAGCTCCCGAAAGGGACTCACTGAGCAGTTCTTC. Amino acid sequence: CASSRKGLTEQFF.

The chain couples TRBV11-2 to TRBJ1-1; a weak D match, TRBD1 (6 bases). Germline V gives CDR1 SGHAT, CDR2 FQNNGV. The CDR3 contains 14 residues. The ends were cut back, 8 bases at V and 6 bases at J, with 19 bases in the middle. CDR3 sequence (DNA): TGTGCCAGCGGCGGGGGGGGCGCCGCCTCTGAAGCTTTCTTT. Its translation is CASGGGGAASEAFF. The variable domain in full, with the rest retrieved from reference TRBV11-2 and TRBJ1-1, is EAGVAQSPRYKIIEKRQSVAFWCNPISGHATLYWYQQILGQGPKLLIQFQNNGVVDDSQLPKDRFSAERLKGVDSTLKIQPAKLEDSAVYLCASGGGGAASEAFFGQGTRLTVV.

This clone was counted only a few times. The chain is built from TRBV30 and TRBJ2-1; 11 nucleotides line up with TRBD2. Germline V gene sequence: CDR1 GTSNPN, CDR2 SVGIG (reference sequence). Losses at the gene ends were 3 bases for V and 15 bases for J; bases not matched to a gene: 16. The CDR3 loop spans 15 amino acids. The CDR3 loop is CAWRPPGLAAFVGFF. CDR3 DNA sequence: TGTGCCTGGAGGCCTCCGGGACTAGCGGCTTTCGTTGGGTTCTTC. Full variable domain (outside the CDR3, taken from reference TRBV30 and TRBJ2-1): SQTIHQWPATLVQPVGSPLSLECTVEGTSNPNLYWYRQAAGRGLQLLFYSVGIGQISSEVPQNLSASRPQDRQFILSSKKLLLSDSGFYLCAWRPPGLAAFVGFFGPGTRLTVL.

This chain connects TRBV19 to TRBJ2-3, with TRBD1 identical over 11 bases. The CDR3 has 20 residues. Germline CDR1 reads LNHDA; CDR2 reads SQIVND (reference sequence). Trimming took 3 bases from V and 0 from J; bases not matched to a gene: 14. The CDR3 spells CASSIKDRGQKTSSTDTQYF. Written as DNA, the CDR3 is TGTGCCAGTAGTATTAAGGACAGGGGGCAAAAAACCTCTAGCACAGATACGCAGTATTTT.

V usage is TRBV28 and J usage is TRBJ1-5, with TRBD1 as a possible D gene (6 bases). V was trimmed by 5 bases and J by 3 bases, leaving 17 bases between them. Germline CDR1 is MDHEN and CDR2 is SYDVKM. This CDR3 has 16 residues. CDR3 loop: CASSPTGQGINQPQHF. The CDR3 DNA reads TGTGCCAGCAGTCCCACGGGGCAGGGGATCAATCAGCCCCAGCATTTT.

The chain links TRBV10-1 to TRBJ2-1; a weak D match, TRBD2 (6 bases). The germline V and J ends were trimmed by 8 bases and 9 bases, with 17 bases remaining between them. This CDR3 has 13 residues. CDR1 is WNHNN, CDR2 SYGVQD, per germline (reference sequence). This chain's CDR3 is CASGRKLRGEQFF. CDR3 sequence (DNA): TGCGCCAGCGGGAGGAAGCTTCGGGGTGAGCAGTTCTTC.

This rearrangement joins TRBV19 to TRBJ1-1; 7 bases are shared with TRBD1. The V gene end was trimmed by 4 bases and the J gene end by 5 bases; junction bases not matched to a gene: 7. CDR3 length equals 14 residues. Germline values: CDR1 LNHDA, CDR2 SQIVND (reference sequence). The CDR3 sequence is CASSTTGAGTEAFF. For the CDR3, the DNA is TGTGCCAGTAGTACCACAGGGGCGGGGACTGAAGCTTTCTTT.

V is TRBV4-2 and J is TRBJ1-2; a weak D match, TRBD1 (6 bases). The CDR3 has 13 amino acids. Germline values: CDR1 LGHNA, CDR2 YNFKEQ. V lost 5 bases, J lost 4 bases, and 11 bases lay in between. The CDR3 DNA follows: TGTGCCAGCAGCATACAGGGAGTCTATGGCTACACCTTC. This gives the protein CASSIQGVYGYTF.

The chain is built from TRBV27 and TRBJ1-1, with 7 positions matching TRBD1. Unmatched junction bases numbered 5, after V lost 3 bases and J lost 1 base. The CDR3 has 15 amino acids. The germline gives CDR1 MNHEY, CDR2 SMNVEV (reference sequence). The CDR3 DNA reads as TGTGCCAGCAGTTTGAAACAGGGGAAGAACACTGAAGCTTTCTTT. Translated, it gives CASSLKQGKNTEAFF.

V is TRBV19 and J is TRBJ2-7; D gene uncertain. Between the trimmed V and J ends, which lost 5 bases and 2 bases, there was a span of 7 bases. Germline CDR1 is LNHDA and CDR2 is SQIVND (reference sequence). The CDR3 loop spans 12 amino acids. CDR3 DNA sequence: TGTGCCAGTAGTCCTGGGACCTACGAGCAGTACTTC. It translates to CASSPGTYEQYF.